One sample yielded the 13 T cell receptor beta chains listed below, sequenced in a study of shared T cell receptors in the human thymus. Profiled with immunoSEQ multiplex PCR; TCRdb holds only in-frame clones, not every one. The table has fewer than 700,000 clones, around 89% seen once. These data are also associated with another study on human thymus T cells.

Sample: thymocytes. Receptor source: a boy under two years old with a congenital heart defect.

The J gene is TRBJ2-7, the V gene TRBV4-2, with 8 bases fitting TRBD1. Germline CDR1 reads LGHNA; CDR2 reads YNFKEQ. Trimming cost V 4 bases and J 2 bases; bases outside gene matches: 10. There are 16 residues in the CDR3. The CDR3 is CASSPNGQGRPYEQYF. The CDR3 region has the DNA TGTGCCAGCAGCCCGAATGGACAGGGTAGGCCCTACGAGCAGTACTTC.

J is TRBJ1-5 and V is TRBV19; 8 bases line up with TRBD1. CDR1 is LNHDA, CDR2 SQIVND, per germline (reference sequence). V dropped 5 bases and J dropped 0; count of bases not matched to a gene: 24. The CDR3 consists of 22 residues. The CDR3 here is CASSLRGDRLQISHYSNQPQHF. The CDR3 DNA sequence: TGTGCCAGTAGTCTCCGAGGGGACAGGTTGCAAATCAGCCATTATAGCAATCAGCCCCAGCATTTT.

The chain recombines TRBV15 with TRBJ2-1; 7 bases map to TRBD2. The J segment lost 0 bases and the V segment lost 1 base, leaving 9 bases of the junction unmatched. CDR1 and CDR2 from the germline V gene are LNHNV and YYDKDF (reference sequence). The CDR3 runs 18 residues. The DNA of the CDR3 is TGTGCCACCAGCAGAGGGACGTGGGAGGGATACTCCTACAATGAGCAGTTCTTC. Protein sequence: CATSRGTWEGYSYNEQFF.

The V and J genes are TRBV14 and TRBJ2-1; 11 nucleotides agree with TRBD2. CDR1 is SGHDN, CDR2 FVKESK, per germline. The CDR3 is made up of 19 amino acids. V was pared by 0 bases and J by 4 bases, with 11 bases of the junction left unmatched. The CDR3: CASSQETAAGLAGYNEQFF. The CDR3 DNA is TGTGCCAGCAGCCAAGAAACTGCCGCCGGACTAGCGGGTTACAATGAGCAGTTCTTC.

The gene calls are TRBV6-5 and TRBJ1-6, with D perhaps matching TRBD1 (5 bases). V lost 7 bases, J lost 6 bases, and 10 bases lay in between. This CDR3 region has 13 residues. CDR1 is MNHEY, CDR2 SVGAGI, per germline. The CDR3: CASNRGGNSPLHF. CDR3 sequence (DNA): TGTGCCAGCAATAGGGGCGGTAATTCACCCCTCCACTTT.

The CDR3 reads CASSLAVPAGETQYF. The CDR3 region has the DNA TGTGCCAGCAGTTTAGCGGTGCCGGCGGGGGAGACCCAGTACTTC. This chain uses TRBV28 with TRBJ2-5; D is perhaps TRBD2 (6 bases). V shed 2 bases and J shed 5 bases, with 15 bases lying between them. The CDR3 has 15 amino acids. The germline gives CDR1 MDHEN, CDR2 SYDVKM.

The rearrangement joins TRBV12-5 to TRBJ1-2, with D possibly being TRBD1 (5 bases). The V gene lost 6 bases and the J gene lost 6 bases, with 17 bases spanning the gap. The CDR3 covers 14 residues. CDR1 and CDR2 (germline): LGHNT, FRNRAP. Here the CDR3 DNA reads TGTGCTAGTGGGCCCTGGGCAGGGATAGATGGCTACACCTTC. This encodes CASGPWAGIDGYTF.

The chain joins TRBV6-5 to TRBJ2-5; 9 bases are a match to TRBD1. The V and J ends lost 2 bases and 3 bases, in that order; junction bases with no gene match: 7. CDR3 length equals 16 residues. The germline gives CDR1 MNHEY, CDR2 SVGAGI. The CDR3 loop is CASSYGRTGGEETQYF. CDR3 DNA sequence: TGTGCCAGCAGTTACGGAAGAACAGGGGGCGAAGAGACCCAGTACTTC.

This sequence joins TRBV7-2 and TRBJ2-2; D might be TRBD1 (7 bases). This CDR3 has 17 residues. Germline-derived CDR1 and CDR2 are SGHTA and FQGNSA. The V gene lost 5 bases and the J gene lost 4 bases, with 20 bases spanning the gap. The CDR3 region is CASSPRGTATCTGELFF. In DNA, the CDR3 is TGTGCCAGCAGCCCTCGGGGGACAGCGACCTGCACCGGGGAGCTGTTTTTT.

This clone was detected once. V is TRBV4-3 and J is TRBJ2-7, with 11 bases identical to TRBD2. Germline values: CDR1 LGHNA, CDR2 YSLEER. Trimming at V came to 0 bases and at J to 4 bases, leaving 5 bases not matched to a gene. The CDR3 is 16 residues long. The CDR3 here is CASSQDGTSGTYEQYF. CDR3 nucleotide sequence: TGCGCCAGCAGCCAAGACGGGACTAGCGGAACTTACGAGCAGTACTTC.

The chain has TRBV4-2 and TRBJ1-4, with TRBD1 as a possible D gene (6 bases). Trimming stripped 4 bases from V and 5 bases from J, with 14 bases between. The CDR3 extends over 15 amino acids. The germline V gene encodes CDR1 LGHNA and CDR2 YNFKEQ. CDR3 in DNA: TGTGCCAGCAGCCGCCCGGGACAAATCAATGAAAAACTGTTTTTT. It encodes CASSRPGQINEKLFF.

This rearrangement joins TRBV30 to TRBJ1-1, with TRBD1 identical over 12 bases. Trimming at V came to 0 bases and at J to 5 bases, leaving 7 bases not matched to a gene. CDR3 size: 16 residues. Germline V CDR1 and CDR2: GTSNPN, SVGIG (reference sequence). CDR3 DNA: TGTGCCTGGAGTGTTGTTCCGGGACAGGGGGCGACTGAAGCTTTCTTT. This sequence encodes CAWSVVPGQGATEAFF.

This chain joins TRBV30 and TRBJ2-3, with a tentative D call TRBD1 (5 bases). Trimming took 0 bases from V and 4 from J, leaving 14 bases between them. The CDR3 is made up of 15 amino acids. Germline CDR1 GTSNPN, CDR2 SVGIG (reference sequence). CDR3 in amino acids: CAWSVRRRGADTQYF. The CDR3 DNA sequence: TGTGCCTGGAGTGTACGGAGAAGGGGCGCAGATACGCAGTATTTT. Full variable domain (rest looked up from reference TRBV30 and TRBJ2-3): SQTIHQWPATLVQPVGSPLSLECTVEGTSNPNLYWYRQAAGRGLQLLFYSVGIGQISSEVPQNLSASRPQDRQFILSSKKLLLSDSGFYLCAWSVRRRGADTQYFGPGTRLTVL.